Described below is a single T cell receptor (beta chain) sequence and its context. The sample is drawn from a study of shared clonotypes between healthy human individuals. The V gene's germline CDR1 is LNHDA and CDR2 SQIVND (reference sequence). The CDR3 covers 13 residues. Deletions cut 7 bases from V and 4 bases from J, with 13 bases between. The data were produced by immunoSEQ multiplex PCR, yet TCRdb's version contains in-frame clones alone and is incomplete. The sample includes about 300,000 clones, 74% of them seen just once. The chain links TRBV19 to TRBJ1-2, with D possibly being TRBD1 (5 bases). The receptor's source is a man aged 25-45 years in good health. Material for sequencing was memory CD4+ T cells sorted from blood. Subset: CD45RA-negative fraction. For the CDR3, the DNA is TGTGCCAGTAAGGGGAGTTCCACCTATGGCTACACCTTC. Translated, it gives CASKGSSTYGYTF.